This T cell receptor beta chain was identified in a study of blood T cell repertoires in COVID-19. Study summary: Samples representing acute and convalescent COVID-19 were sourced from the United States, Italy and Spain. T cells, B-cell-depleted T cells, or PBMCs provided the cDNA or gDNA that served as material.

One Seattle source followed patients from active infection through their disease course. CDR1 SGDLS and CDR2 YYNGEE come from the germline V gene. Trimming left V 0 bases short and J 5 bases short, with 8 bases between. The CDR3 sequence is 13 residues long. This clone has a single count. As handled by the study authors: Amplification from reference gene primers served as the basis for estimated nucleated cell counts. This table comes from immunoSEQ multiplex PCR, and its TCRdb copy is limited to in-frame clones, with some not included. V and J calls plus clone size are reproduced from that table; the DNA served to infer D and trimming. Among 350,000 to 500,000 clones, around nine tenths were seen once, and the ten largest hold about 0.91%.

This receptor was taken from a man younger than 35 with COVID-19, enrolled during active disease. The chain couples TRBV9 to TRBJ2-5, with a tentative D call TRBD2 (6 bases). Sequenced sample: peripheral blood. CDR3 coding DNA: TGTGCCAGCAGCGTAGCGGGACTGGAGACCCAGTACTTC. Translating gives CASSVAGLETQYF. Looking up the rest from reference TRBV9 and TRBJ2-5 gives the full variable domain: DSGVTQTPKHLITATGQRVTLRCSPRSGDLSVYWYQQSLDQGLQFLIQYYNGEERAKGNILERFSAQQFPDLHSELNLSSLELGDSALYFCASSVAGLETQYFGPGTRLLVL.